The source of this T cell receptor beta chain is a study of CD8+ T cells in alopecia areata. This clone was recorded a few times. The antigen is unknown. V dropped 8 bases and J dropped 8 bases, with 13 bases sitting between them. The CDR3 has 13 residues. Germline CDR1 MNHNY, CDR2 SVGAGI (reference sequence). Regarding treatment: oral pan-JAK inhibitor, 5-10 mg twice daily. PBMCs served as the source from which CD4+ and CD8+ T cells were sorted. General study findings and limits: Between patients, shared TCR sequences were less clear than in mice. This was possibly due in part to HLA diversity in the patient population. Numerous expanded lesional clones remained in scalp and blood during tofacitinib.

Extracted RNA was reverse transcribed into cDNA, the sequencing template. Sequencing used immunoSEQ multiplex PCR; TCRdb keeps in-frame clones, though not all of them. The data show around 200,000 clones, with about 53% seen just once and less than 14% held by the top ten. The sample here was CD8+ T cells sorted from blood, taken at week 24, from a patient treated with tofacitinib. This clonotype was obtained from a human donor with alopecia areata. The rearrangement uses TRBV6-6 and TRBJ1-6; no firm D call. CDR3 protein: CASYPDFYSPLHF. The DNA of the CDR3 is TGTGCCAGCTACCCAGATTTCTATTCACCCCTCCACTTT.